This T cell receptor (beta chain) originates from a study of T cell responses to AZD1222 COVID-19 vaccine (dated by TCRdb to the early 2020s). About the study as a whole: A total of 230 to 250 trial participants underwent TCR sequencing, of whom some 200 had received two doses of AZD1222 and around 25 had received two doses of the MenACWY control vaccine. Trial participants were enrolled by age into 18-55, 56-69 and 70-plus year subgroups, with around 150, 28 and 57 TCR-sequenced participants respectively. The full study reports these points: Epitopes outside the regions mutated in the B.1.351 and B.1.1.7 variants were reportedly recognized by nearly half of the unique spike-specific TCRs. Because no day 14 peak-response samples were available, the repertoires could be characterized only after the peak T cell response. In the small 56-69-year group, the increase in depth fell short of significance, most likely because of low power. A significant rise in spike-specific TCR breadth and depth was observed after two AZD1222 doses relative to day 0 and relative to MenACWY recipients. Conclusions about previously exposed vaccinees are limited because only five to seven AZD1222 recipients were SARS-CoV-2 seropositive at baseline. The whole spike protein was spanned by vaccine-associated CD4 TCRs, and dominant responses were seen in regions 160-218 and 743-854. Most participants were white British and females outnumbered males, and the authors suggested that clonal diversity may have been underestimated.

The time point label, as the study defines it: about 28 days (+/-7) after the second vaccine dose. Because spike-specific TCR depth and breadth did not differ between the two schedules, AZD1222 recipients who got a second dose at roughly 4 weeks were pooled with those who got a second dose at roughly 12 weeks. The vaccinee samples were drawn from two UK trials, COV001 and COV002, one of which was a single-blind randomized controlled phase 2/3 trial testing AZD1222 (ChAdOx1 nCoV-19) in healthy adults. For TCRbeta chain sequencing, PBMC samples were collected from trial participants at day 0 and at day 28 after the second dose. This clone was counted a few times. What this receptor recognizes is not known. No base quality values were provided; no much bigger clone lies one nucleotide off. The CDR3 regions of human TCRbeta chains were subjected to immunosequencing. The paper's processing steps were these. TCRs in the repertoires were compared against a reference library of SARS-CoV-2-specific TCRs that had been generated with the MIRA antigen-specificity platform. Breadth was defined as the fraction of unique TCRs that were SARS-CoV-2-associated, and depth was defined as the fraction of total T cells that were SARS-CoV-2-associated. Using the MIRA data, each spike-specific TCR was assigned both to the spike region to which the TCR was reactive and to a CD4 or CD8 class. Log10-transformed breadth and depth values were compared by one-way ANOVA with Sidak's multiple comparisons tests. TCRdb took over this immuneACCESS table, retaining in-frame rearrangements with V and J assigned. Such tables are incomplete; in checked studies, under half of the missing clones stem from an unresolved V gene, and the remainder is unexplained. V and J calls and clone size are given by that table; D and trimming were obtained from the DNA. The sample yields about 88,000 clones; 90% were counted once. Jointly, the top ten make up about 5% of the sample.

This receptor was obtained from an adult who received the AZD1222 COVID-19 vaccine. Sequences were derived from peripheral blood, sampled 28 days after the second AZD1222 dose.

CDR3 region: CASSLSTYEQYF. In nucleotide form, the sequence is TGTGCCAGCAGTCTATCTACCTACGAGCAGTACTTC. Rearrangement joined TRBV28 to TRBJ2-7; the D segment cannot be called with confidence. V is shortened by 5 bases, J by 2 bases, and the region joining them spans 7 bases. The CDR3 covers 12 residues, taking in both the cysteine and the phenylalanine. Only the CDR3 DNA is retained, 36 bases long and in frame from the first base. From a lookup of the germline V gene, CDR1 and CDR2 are MDHEN and SYDVKM.